The clone carrying this T cell receptor beta chain appeared a few times. Germline trimming cut 0 bases from V and 6 bases from J; bases unmatched to any gene: 7. The CDR3 runs to 15 residues. Per germline, CDR1 SQVTM and CDR2 ANQGSEA. These data are taken from a study of CD8 T cells in ankylosing spondylitis. Using its own MiXCR run on the 5' RACE reads, TCRdb lists one record per CDR3 protein. Of roughly 180,000 distinct CDR3 sequences in the sample, approximately 10% were seen once. The receptor comes from a female donor with ankylosing spondylitis or in good health (not recorded which). This chain uses TRBV29-1 with TRBJ2-3; TRBD2 matches at 9 bases. The specimen sequenced was blood, either unsorted or a sorted T cell fraction (not recorded which). CDR3 bases: TGCAGCGTTGAAGATTTAGCGGGAGAAGACGATACGCAGTATTTT. Its translation: CSVEDLAGEDDTQYF.